Listed below are T cell receptor beta chains from one sample, sequenced in a study of T cells expressing NK-cell markers. TCRdb re-called the 5' RACE reads, yielding one record per CDR3 amino acid sequence without DNA. The sample table includes 350,000 to 450,000 distinct CDR3 sequences. Input material: blood T cells: a sorted CD56 or NKG2C T cell subset, CD4+ or CD8+ T cells, or bulk PBMC T cells (not recorded which). These receptors came from a man between 18 and 69 years old in good health. CDR3s include the opening cysteine and the closing phenylalanine or tryptophan. Size is omitted from some rows. Given values are once, few, many or a class for expanded clones.

TRBJ1-5,TRBV18,-,15,CASSPATGVVQPQHF
TRBJ1-1,TRBV18,-,18,CASSPPRDTVRVNTEAFF
TRBJ2-2,TRBV6-5,-,18,CASSSSLSAGGHYGELFF
TRBJ2-2,TRBV6-1,-,14,CASSRPGSTGELFF
TRBJ2-3,TRBV11-3,-,15,CASSLGGSGTDTQYF
TRBJ2-3,TRBV2,-,18,CASSFLPLAVSPGDTQYF
TRBJ1-4,TRBV28,-,14,CASSLEDRFGKLFF
TRBJ1-1,TRBV29-1,-,14,CSVDFGQGGTEAFF
TRBJ1-4,TRBV20-1,-,14,CSARDPGGSEKLFF
TRBJ2-7,TRBV12-3/TRBV12-4,-,12,CASSWRGREQYF
TRBJ2-7,TRBV6-5,-,18,CASSYGPRKGPSGYEQYF
TRBJ2-5,TRBV4-2,-,16,CASSQEGGLAPETQYF
TRBJ2-2,TRBV29-1,medium-sized,14,CSVVGPINTGELFF
TRBJ1-2,TRBV2,-,14,CASSDVGGYYGYTF
TRBJ2-2,TRBV2,-,15,CASRVDSLGTGELFF
TRBJ2-3,TRBV7-9,-,16,CASSQGAGALTDTQYF